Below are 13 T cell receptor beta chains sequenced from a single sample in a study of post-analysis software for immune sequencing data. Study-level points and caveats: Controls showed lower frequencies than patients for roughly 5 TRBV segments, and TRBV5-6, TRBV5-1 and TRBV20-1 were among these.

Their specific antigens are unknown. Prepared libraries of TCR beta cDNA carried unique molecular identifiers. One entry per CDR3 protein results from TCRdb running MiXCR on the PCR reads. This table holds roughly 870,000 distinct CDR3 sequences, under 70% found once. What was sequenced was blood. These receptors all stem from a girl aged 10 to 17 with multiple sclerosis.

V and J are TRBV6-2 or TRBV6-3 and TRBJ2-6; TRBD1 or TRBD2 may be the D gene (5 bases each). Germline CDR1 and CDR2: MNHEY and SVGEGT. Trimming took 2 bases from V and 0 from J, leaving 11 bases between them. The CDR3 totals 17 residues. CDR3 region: CASSYGGFISGANVLTF. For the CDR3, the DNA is TGTGCCAGCAGTTACGGGGGTTTTATCTCTGGGGCCAACGTCCTGACTTTC.

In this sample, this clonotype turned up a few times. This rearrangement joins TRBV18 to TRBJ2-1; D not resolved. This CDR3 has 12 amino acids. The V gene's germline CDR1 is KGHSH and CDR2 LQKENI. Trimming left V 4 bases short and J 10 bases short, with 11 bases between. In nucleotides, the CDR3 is TGTGCCAGCTCACTGCTGGAGAGGGAGCAGTTCTTC. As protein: CASSLLEREQFF.

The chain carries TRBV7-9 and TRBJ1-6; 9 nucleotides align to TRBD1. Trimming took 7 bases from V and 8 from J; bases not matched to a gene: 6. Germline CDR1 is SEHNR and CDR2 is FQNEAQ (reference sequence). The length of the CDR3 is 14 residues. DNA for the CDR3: TGTGCCAGCACCCGGGACAGGGTGGATTCACCCCTCCACTTT. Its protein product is CASTRDRVDSPLHF.

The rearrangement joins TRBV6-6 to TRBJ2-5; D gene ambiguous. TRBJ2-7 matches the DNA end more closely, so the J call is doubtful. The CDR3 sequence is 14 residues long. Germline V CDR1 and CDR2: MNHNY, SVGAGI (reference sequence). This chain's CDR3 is CASSYIPFRDEQYF. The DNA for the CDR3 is TGTGCCAGCAGTTACATTCCGTTCCGGGACGAGCAGTACTTC.

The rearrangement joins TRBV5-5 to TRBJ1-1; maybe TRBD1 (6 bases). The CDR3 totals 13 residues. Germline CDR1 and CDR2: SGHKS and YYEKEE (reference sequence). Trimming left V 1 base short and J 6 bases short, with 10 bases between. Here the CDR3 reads CASSLTGMSEAFF. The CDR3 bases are TGTGCCAGCAGCTTGACAGGGATGTCTGAAGCTTTCTTT.

CDR3 sequence reads: CASSPGGLAPAGEQFF. CDR3 nucleotide sequence: TGCGCCAGCAGCCCCGGGGGCCTAGCCCCGGCAGGGGAGCAGTTCTTC. The chain uses TRBV5-1 and TRBJ2-1; D might be TRBD1 or TRBD2, each matching 6 bases. Trimming removed 4 bases at V and 10 bases at J, with 24 bases between. This CDR3 contains 16 residues. The V gene's germline CDR1 is SGHRS and CDR2 YFSETQ.

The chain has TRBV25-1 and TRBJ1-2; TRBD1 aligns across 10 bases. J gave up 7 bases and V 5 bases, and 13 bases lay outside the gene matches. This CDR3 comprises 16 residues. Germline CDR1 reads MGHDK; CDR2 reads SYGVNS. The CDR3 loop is CASSPGGGTGVSGYTF. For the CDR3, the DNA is TGTGCCAGCAGTCCCGGGGGGGGGACAGGGGTGAGTGGCTACACCTTC.

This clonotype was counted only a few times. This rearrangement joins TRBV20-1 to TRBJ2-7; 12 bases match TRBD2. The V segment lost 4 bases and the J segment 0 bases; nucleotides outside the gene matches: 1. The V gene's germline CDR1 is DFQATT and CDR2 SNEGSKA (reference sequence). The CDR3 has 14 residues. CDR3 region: CSATTSGGSYEQYF. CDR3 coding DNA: TGCAGTGCTACGACTAGCGGGGGCTCCTACGAGCAGTACTTC.

The CDR3 loop is CSVHSGAQPNIQYF. DNA for the CDR3: TGCAGCGTCCATAGTGGCGCGCAGCCAAACATTCAGTACTTC. The chain has TRBV29-1 and TRBJ2-4; D is ambiguous. This CDR3 is built from 14 residues. The germline V gene encodes CDR1 SQVTM and CDR2 ANQGSEA. Between the trimmed V and J ends, which lost 6 bases and 6 bases, there was a span of 18 bases.

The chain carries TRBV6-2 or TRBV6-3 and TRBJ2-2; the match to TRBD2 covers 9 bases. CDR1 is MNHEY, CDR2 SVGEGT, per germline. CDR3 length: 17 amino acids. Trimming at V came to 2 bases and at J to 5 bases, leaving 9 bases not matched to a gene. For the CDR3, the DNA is TGTGCCAGCAGTTACGAGAGTAGCGGGAGCGGGACCGGGGAGCTGTTTTTT. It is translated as CASSYESSGSGTGELFF.

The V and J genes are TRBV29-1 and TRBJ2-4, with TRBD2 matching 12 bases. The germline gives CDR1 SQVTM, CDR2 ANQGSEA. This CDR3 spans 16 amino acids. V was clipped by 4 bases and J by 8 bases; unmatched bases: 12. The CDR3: CSVGGLAGGQAYIQYF. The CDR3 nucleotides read TGCAGCGTTGGGGGGCTAGCGGGAGGGCAGGCGTACATTCAGTACTTC. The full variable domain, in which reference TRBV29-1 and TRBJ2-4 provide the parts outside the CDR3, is SAVISQKPSRDICQRGTSLTIQCQVDSQVTMMFWYRQQPGQSLTLIATANQGSEATYESGFVIDKFPISRPNLTFSTLTVSNMSPEDSSIYLCSVGGLAGGQAYIQYFGAGTRLSVL.

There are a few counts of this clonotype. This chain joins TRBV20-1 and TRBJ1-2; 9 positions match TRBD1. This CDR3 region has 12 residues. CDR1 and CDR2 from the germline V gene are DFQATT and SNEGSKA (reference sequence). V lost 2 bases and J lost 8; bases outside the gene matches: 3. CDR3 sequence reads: CSARRTGEGYTF. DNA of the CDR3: TGCAGTGCTAGAAGGACAGGGGAGGGCTACACCTTC.

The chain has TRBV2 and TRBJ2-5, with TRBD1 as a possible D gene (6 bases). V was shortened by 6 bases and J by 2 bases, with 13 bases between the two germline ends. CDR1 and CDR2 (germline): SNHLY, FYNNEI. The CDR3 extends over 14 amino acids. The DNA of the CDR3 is TGTGCCAGCAGCCTGGACAGCAAGCAAGAGACCCAGTACTTC. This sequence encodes CASSLDSKQETQYF.